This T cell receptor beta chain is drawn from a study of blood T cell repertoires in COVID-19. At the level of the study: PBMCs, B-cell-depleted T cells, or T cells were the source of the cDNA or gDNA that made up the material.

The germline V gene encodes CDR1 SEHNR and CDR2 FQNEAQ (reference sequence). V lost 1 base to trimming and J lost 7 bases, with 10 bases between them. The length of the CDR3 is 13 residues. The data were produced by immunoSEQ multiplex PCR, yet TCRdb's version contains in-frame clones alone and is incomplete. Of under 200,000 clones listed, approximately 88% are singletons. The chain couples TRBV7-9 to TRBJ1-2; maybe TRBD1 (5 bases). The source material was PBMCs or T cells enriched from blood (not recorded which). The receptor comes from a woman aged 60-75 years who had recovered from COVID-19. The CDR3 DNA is TGTGCCAGCAGCTTAGAGTCAGGGTCTGGCTACACCTTC. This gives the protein CASSLESGSGYTF.